The 28 T cell receptor beta chains below come from one sample, sequenced in a study of shared clonotypes between healthy human individuals. Sequencing used immunoSEQ multiplex PCR; TCRdb keeps in-frame clones, though not all of them. Of around 1.9 million clones listed, roughly 95% are singletons. Naive-designated CD8 cells lacked CD45RO, were positively enriched for CCR7, and omitted terminally differentiated effector memory CD45RA+ cells. The sequenced sample was naive CD8+ T cells from PBMCs. Every receptor here comes from a man younger than 35 in good health. Some clones in this sample may be carry-over from other donors' samples.

Note on this clone: This CDR3 is also generated by other DNA sequences in the sample. The chain couples TRBV14 to TRBJ2-7; D perhaps matches TRBD1 (5 bases). The CDR3 loop spans 13 amino acids. CDR1 is SGHDN and CDR2 is FVKESK in the germline V gene. V dropped 3 bases and J dropped 4 bases, with 10 bases sitting between them. The CDR3 sequence: CASSQQGPYEQYF. In nucleotides, the CDR3 is TGTGCCAGCAGCCAGCAGGGCCCTTACGAGCAGTACTTC.

The rearrangement joins TRBV7-9 to TRBJ1-5; D gene ambiguous. Per germline, CDR1 SEHNR and CDR2 FQNEAQ (reference sequence). This CDR3 contains 13 residues. The V gene lost 4 bases and the J gene lost 4 bases, with 8 bases spanning the gap. The CDR3 region is CASSSLWNQPQHF. In DNA form, the CDR3 reads TGTGCCAGCAGCTCCCTATGGAATCAGCCCCAGCATTTT.

This chain uses TRBV4-1 with TRBJ2-7, with D perhaps being TRBD1 or TRBD2 (5 bases each). CDR3 length: 14 amino acids. The germline V gene has CDR1 MGHRA and CDR2 YSYEKL. V dropped 1 base and J dropped 3 bases, with 10 bases sitting between them. The CDR3 nucleotides read TGCGCCAGCAGCCAAGGGGGGAATCTCTACGAGCAGTACTTC. The encoded protein is CASSQGGNLYEQYF.

The chain links TRBV29-1 to TRBJ2-5, with D possibly being TRBD1 or TRBD2 (5 bases each). The V gene lost 7 bases and the J gene lost 8 bases, with 17 bases spanning the gap. CDR1 SQVTM and CDR2 ANQGSEA come from the germline V gene. This CDR3 has 12 amino acids. The CDR3 nucleotides read TGCAGCGCACCCGGGACCCAAGGAACCCAGTACTTC. This translates into CSAPGTQGTQYF.

V is TRBV29-1 and J is TRBJ1-2, with a possible D match to TRBD1 (6 bases). Trimming pared 2 bases from V and 4 bases from J, leaving 14 bases between. This CDR3 spans 14 amino acids. Germline CDR1 and CDR2: SQVTM and ANQGSEA. The CDR3 region is CSVESRGRPYGYTF. The CDR3 region has the DNA TGCAGCGTTGAAAGCCGGGGGCGCCCCTATGGCTACACCTTC.

This rearrangement joins TRBV14 to TRBJ1-2; D is uncertain. The germline CDR1 and CDR2 sequences are SGHDN and FVKESK. The V end lost 5 bases, the J end lost 0 bases, and 10 bases lay between the germline ends. The CDR3 runs 14 residues. As DNA, the CDR3 is TGTGCCAGCAGCTTAGACGGAACTAACTATGGCTACACCTTC. The encoded protein is CASSLDGTNYGYTF. Looking up the rest from reference TRBV14 and TRBJ1-2 gives the full variable domain: EAGVTQFPSHSVIEKGQTVTLRCDPISGHDNLYWYRRVMGKEIKFLLHFVKESKQDESGMPNNRFLAERTGGTYSTLKVQPAELEDSGVYFCASSLDGTNYGYTFGSGTRLTVV.

The genes are TRBV5-8 and TRBJ1-2; 7 bases are shared with TRBD1. The CDR3 loop spans 14 amino acids. Germline V gene data show CDR1 as SGHTS and CDR2 as YDEGEE. The junction had 7 bases not matched to a gene; V was cut back by 2 bases and J by 6 bases. The CDR3 region has the DNA TGTGCCAGCAGCTTCGCAGTACAGGGGCATGGCTACACCTTC. Its protein product is CASSFAVQGHGYTF.

The chain links TRBV28 to TRBJ2-7, with D maybe TRBD1 (8 bases). Germline V gene sequence: CDR1 MDHEN, CDR2 SYDVKM. CDR3 length: 12 residues. The CDR3 region is CAATGGGYEQYF. The CDR3 bases are TGTGCTGCTACAGGGGGGGGCTACGAGCAGTACTTC.

The rearrangement links TRBV27 to TRBJ1-2, with TRBD1 matching 8 bases. Germline assignment: CDR1 MNHEY and CDR2 SMNVEV (reference sequence). The CDR3 spans 15 residues. Trimming removed 5 bases from V and 6 bases from J; junction bases left unmatched: 11. This CDR3 reads CASSRQGSGRNGYTF. CDR3 in DNA: TGTGCCAGCAGTCGACAGGGGTCTGGTCGGAATGGCTACACCTTC.

A word on this clone: The sample contains more than one DNA sequence encoding this CDR3. This rearrangement joins TRBV30 to TRBJ1-2; possibly TRBD1 for D (5 bases). This CDR3 region has 10 residues. Germline V gives CDR1 GTSNPN, CDR2 SVGIG (reference sequence). Deletions cut 7 bases from V and 5 bases from J, with 8 bases between. In DNA, the CDR3 is TGTGCCTTCCGGGGGTATGGCTACACCTTC. Its protein is CAFRGYGYTF. Full variable domain (rest looked up from reference TRBV30 and TRBJ1-2): SQTIHQWPATLVQPVGSPLSLECTVEGTSNPNLYWYRQAAGRGLQLLFYSVGIGQISSEVPQNLSASRPQDRQFILSSKKLLLSDSGFYLCAFRGYGYTFGSGTRLTVV.

The chain combines TRBV11-3 with TRBJ2-2, with 9 bases fitting TRBD1. Germline CDR1 is SGHNT and CDR2 is YENEEA. The V segment lost 1 base and the J segment 2 bases; nucleotides outside the gene matches: 2. This CDR3 is built from 16 residues. The CDR3 DNA reads TGTGCCAGCAGCTTAGCGGGACAGGGTAACACCGGGGAGCTGTTTTTT. This codes for CASSLAGQGNTGELFF.

This clone is a singleton in its sample. V is TRBV5-8 and J is TRBJ1-3, with a weak D call TRBD1 (6 bases). With 0 bases removed from V and 2 bases from J, the gap between germline ends came to 9 bases. CDR3 size: 15 residues. CDR1 and CDR2 from the germline V gene are SGHTS and YDEGEE. CDR3 amino acids: CASSLAGGPGNTIYF. The DNA of the CDR3 is TGTGCCAGCAGCTTGGCCGGGGGGCCTGGAAACACCATATATTTT. The variable domain in full, with the rest retrieved from reference TRBV5-8 and TRBJ1-3, is EAGVTQSPTHLIKTRGQQATLRCSPISGHTSVYWYQQALGLGLQFLLWYDEGEERNRGNFPPRFSGRQFPNYSSELNVNALELEDSALYLCASSLAGGPGNTIYFGEGSWLTVV.

For this clone: The same CDR3 also results from other DNA sequences found in this sample. The rearrangement links TRBV4-1 to TRBJ2-2, with D possibly TRBD2 on 5 matching bases. The CDR3 covers 15 residues. V dropped 0 bases and J dropped 1 base, with 6 bases sitting between them. CDR1 is MGHRA and CDR2 is YSYEKL in the germline V gene. The CDR3 DNA reads TGCGCCAGCAGCCAAGAGGCGGGGAACACCGGGGAGCTGTTTTTT. This gives the protein CASSQEAGNTGELFF.

The chain recombines TRBV2 with TRBJ2-2, with 8 bases lining up with TRBD2. The CDR3 has 16 amino acids. With 5 bases clipped from V and 8 bases from J, the junction kept 13 bases outside the gene matches. The germline V gene has CDR1 SNHLY and CDR2 FYNNEI. The CDR3 DNA sequence: TGTGCCAGCAGTTCCCCTTTAGGTAGCGGGATTGGGGAGCTGTTTTTT. Its translation is CASSSPLGSGIGELFF.

V gene TRBV12-5 combines with J gene TRBJ2-7; TRBD2 matches at 9 bases. Unmatched junction bases numbered 7, after V lost 0 bases and J lost 1 base. Germline loops: CDR1 LGHNT, CDR2 FRNRAP. This CDR3 is built from 17 residues. The CDR3 DNA is TGTGCTAGTGGTTTGGTAGGGAGCGGGAGGACATCCTACGAGCAGTACTTC. This sequence encodes CASGLVGSGRTSYEQYF.

The chain carries TRBV28 and TRBJ1-2; a weak D match, TRBD1 (5 bases). Per the germline V gene, CDR1 is MDHEN and CDR2 is SYDVKM. This CDR3 region has 14 residues. V lost 2 bases, J lost 6 bases, and 13 bases lay in between. The CDR3: CASSLKYRGDGYTF. DNA of the CDR3: TGTGCCAGCAGTTTAAAATATCGGGGCGATGGCTACACCTTC.

The chain carries TRBV5-1 and TRBJ1-1; TRBD1 aligns across 10 bases. Germline V gives CDR1 SGHRS, CDR2 YFSETQ. The CDR3 contains 15 residues. V gave up 4 bases and J gave up 1 base; unmatched junction bases: 4. CDR3 loop: CASSPGQGTNTEAFF. CDR3 nucleotide sequence: TGCGCCAGCAGCCCGGGACAGGGGACGAACACTGAAGCTTTCTTT.

This clone appeared a single time. This sequence joins TRBV4-3 and TRBJ1-4; 7 bases agree with TRBD1. Germline V lookup: CDR1 LGHNA, CDR2 YSLEER. This CDR3 has 15 amino acids. With V trimmed by 3 bases and J by 6 bases, 7 bases remained unmatched. The CDR3 sequence is CASSQFFQGDEKLFF. In DNA form, the CDR3 reads TGCGCCAGCAGCCAGTTTTTCCAGGGGGATGAAAAACTGTTTTTT.

V gene TRBV10-2 combines with J gene TRBJ2-7, with 9 positions matching TRBD1. The V gene end was trimmed by 0 bases and the J gene end by 3 bases; junction bases not matched to a gene: 3. Germline V CDR1 and CDR2: WSHSY, SAAADI. This CDR3 comprises 15 residues. DNA for the CDR3: TGCGCCAGCAGTGAGTCGGGACAGGGTGGCTACGAGCAGTACTTC. Translated: CASSESGQGGYEQYF.

This clone came up a few times. This sample includes further DNA sequences coding for the same CDR3. The chain recombines TRBV27 with TRBJ2-7, with D possibly matching TRBD1 (5 bases). The germline V gene encodes CDR1 MNHEY and CDR2 SMNVEV (reference sequence). The CDR3 length is 14 residues. V was trimmed by 0 bases and J by 3 bases, leaving 9 bases between them. As DNA, the CDR3 is TGTGCCAGCAGTTTATCAGGGGCCGGCTACGAGCAGTACTTC. Its protein is CASSLSGAGYEQYF.

This chain joins TRBV4-2 and TRBJ2-3, with TRBD2 matching 8 bases. V lost 3 bases, J lost 0 bases, and 2 bases stayed unmatched. CDR3 length: 15 amino acids. Looked up from germline, CDR1 is LGHNA and CDR2 is YNFKEQ. CDR3 sequence (DNA): TGTGCCAGCAGCCAGAGACTAGCGAGCACAGATACGCAGTATTTT. Its protein is CASSQRLASTDTQYF.

Details on this clone: One end of the junction varies from germline; a read error may be responsible. The CDR3 region is CASSVAVGTGELFF. In nucleotides, the CDR3 is TGTGCCAGCAGCGTAGCCGTGGGAACCGGGGAGCTGTTTTTT. The chain joins TRBV7-6 to TRBJ2-2; D unresolved. The germline V gene has CDR1 SGHVS and CDR2 FNYEAQ. The length of the CDR3 is 14 residues.

The CDR3 nucleotides are TGTGCCAGTAGTATAGGAGCGTACGAGCAGTACTTC. Its translation: CASSIGAYEQYF. The J gene is TRBJ2-7, the V gene TRBV19; D call uncertain. With 1 base removed from V and 4 bases from J, the gap between germline ends came to 5 bases. Per the germline V gene, CDR1 is LNHDA and CDR2 is SQIVND (reference sequence). The CDR3 runs 12 residues.

This chain connects TRBV28 to TRBJ2-7; 7 bases map to TRBD1. V shed 8 bases, J shed 3 bases, and the junction held 7 bases outside the gene matches. Per germline, CDR1 MDHEN and CDR2 SYDVKM. The CDR3 sequence is 13 residues long. The CDR3 reads CASSRDRNYEQYF. The CDR3 coding sequence is TGTGCCAGCTCCCGGGACAGAAACTACGAGCAGTACTTC.

In nucleotides, the CDR3 is TGTGCCAGTAGTATAGCCAGGGGCTCCTATGGCTACACCTTC. Its translation is CASSIARGSYGYTF. The rearrangement joins TRBV19 to TRBJ1-2; D possibly corresponds to TRBD1 (6 bases). The germline gives CDR1 LNHDA, CDR2 SQIVND (reference sequence). This CDR3 is built from 14 residues. V dropped 1 base and J dropped 4 bases, with 10 bases sitting between them.

This rearrangement joins TRBV7-3 to TRBJ1-3; 7 nucleotides line up with TRBD1. V was clipped by 2 bases and J by 0 bases; unmatched bases: 4. The CDR3 sequence is 16 residues long. Germline CDR1 SGHTA, CDR2 FQGTGA. CDR3: CASSLDDRASGNTIYF. CDR3 DNA: TGTGCCAGCAGCTTAGACGACAGGGCCTCTGGAAACACCATATATTTT.

The table lists this clone with a count of one. The V gene is TRBV30, the J gene TRBJ2-2; possibly TRBD1 or TRBD2 for D (6 bases each). The CDR3 extends over 14 amino acids. V dropped 1 base and J dropped 5 bases, with 11 bases sitting between them. Germline CDR1 reads GTSNPN; CDR2 reads SVGIG (reference sequence). Here the CDR3 DNA reads TGTGCCTGGAGTGATTGGGGGGCAACCGGGGAGCTGTTTTTT. This sequence encodes CAWSDWGATGELFF.

As for this clone: At the DNA level, this CDR3 is encoded by other sequences in the same sample as well. V and J are TRBV13 and TRBJ2-2; D not certain. The CDR3 covers 12 residues. From germline, CDR1 is PRHDT and CDR2 FYEKMQ (reference sequence). The ends were cut back, 5 bases at V and 5 bases at J, with 6 bases in the middle. CDR3 DNA: TGTGCCAGCAGCCCAGGAACCGGGGAGCTGTTTTTT. As protein: CASSPGTGELFF. The variable domain in full, completed from reference TRBV13 and TRBJ2-2, reads AAGVIQSPRHLIKEKRETATLKCYPIPRHDTVYWYQQGPGQDPQFLISFYEKMQSDKGSIPDRFSAQQFSDYHSELNMSSLELGDSALYFCASSPGTGELFFGEGSRLTVL.